A selection of T cell receptor beta chains follows, all from one sample in a study of vaccination and CD4 T cells after COVID-19. TCRdb passed the PCR reads through MiXCR, listing each CDR3 protein once. The sample lists 15,000 to 20,000 distinct CDR3 sequences; approximately 47% were seen once. These TCRs are of unknown antigen specificity. This specimen was CD4+ T cells from blood, cultured in vitro, taken before SARS-CoV-2 vaccination. These receptors were collected from a human donor who received a COVID-19 vaccine. The CDR3 runs from the conserved cysteine through the conserved F or W. D genes are given only for firm matches. Only part of the rows carry a size: once, few, many, or a class if the clone is expanded.

v_call	j_call	clone_size	d_call	cdr3_nt	cdr3_aa
TRBV19	TRBJ1-1	.	TRBD1	TGTGCCAGTAGTAAAACCTCGGGACAGGGAGCCGCTGAAGCTTTCTTT	CASSKTSGQGAAEAFF
TRBV15	TRBJ1-3	few	TRBD1	TGTGCCACTCATACAGGGGCTGGAAACACCATATATTTT	CATHTGAGNTIYF
TRBV6-5	TRBJ1-4	once	TRBD1	TGTGCCAGCAGTTACCGGCGGACAGGGAATGAAAAACTGTTTTTT	CASSYRRTGNEKLFF
TRBV6-5	TRBJ1-1	few	.	TGTGCCAGCAGTTACTCGCGGACGATGAACACTGAAGCTTTCTTT	CASSYSRTMNTEAFF
TRBV25-1	TRBJ1-1	few	.	TGTGCCAGCAGTGATCCCCCGGACACTGAAGCTTTCTTT	CASSDPPDTEAFF
TRBV10-3	TRBJ2-2	.	TRBD2	TGTGCCGCCCGGGTAGCGGGGGGGCCCGTCGGGGAGCTGTTTTTT	CAARVAGGPVGELFF
TRBV20-1	TRBJ1-2	few	.	TGCAGTGCTAGAGATCAGGGGCTAATCCTTGGCTACACCTTC	CSARDQGLILGYTF
TRBV2	TRBJ2-3	once	TRBD1	TGTGCCAGCAGTAACGACAGGGGGCATACAGATACGCAGTATTTT	CASSNDRGHTDTQYF
TRBV2	TRBJ1-1	.	.	TGTGCCAGCTCCCCCGCAGCGAACACTGAAGCTTTCTTT	CASSPAANTEAFF
TRBV19	TRBJ1-6	.	.	TGTGCCAGTAGTAAGAGGAGCTCCTATAATTCACCCCTCCACTTT	CASSKRSSYNSPLHF